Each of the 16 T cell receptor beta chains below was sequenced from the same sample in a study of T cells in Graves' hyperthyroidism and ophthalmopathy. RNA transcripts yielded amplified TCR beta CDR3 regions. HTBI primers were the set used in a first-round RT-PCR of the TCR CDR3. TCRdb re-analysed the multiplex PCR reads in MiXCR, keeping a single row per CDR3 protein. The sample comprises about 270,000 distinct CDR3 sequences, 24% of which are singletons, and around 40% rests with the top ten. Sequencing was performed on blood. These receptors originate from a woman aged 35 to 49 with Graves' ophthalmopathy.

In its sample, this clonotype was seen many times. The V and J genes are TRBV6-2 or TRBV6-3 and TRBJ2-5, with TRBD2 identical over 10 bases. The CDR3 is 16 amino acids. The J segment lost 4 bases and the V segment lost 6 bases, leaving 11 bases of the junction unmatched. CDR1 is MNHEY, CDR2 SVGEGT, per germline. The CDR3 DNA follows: TGTGCCAGCAGGCCTCAGCGGGAGGGAGGGCTAGAGACCCAGTACTTC. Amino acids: CASRPQREGGLETQYF.

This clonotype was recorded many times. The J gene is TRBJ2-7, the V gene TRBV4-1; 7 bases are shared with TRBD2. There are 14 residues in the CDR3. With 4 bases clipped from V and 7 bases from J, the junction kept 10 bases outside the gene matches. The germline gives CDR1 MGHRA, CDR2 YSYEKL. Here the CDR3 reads CASSPRLALKEQYF. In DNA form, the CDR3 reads TGCGCCAGCAGCCCACGACTAGCTTTAAAGGAGCAGTACTTC.

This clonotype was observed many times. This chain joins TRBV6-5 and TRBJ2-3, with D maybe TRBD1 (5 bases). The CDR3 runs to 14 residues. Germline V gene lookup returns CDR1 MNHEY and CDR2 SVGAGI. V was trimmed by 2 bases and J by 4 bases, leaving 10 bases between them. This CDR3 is CASSYGRVPDTQYF. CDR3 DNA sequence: TGTGCCAGCAGTTACGGCAGGGTCCCAGATACGCAGTATTTT.

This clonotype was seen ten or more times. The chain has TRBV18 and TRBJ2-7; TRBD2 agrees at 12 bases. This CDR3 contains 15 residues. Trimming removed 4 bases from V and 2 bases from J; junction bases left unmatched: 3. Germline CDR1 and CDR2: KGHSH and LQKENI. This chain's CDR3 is CASSQTSGGPYEQYF. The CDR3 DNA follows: TGTGCCAGCTCACAGACTAGCGGGGGTCCCTACGAGCAGTACTTC.

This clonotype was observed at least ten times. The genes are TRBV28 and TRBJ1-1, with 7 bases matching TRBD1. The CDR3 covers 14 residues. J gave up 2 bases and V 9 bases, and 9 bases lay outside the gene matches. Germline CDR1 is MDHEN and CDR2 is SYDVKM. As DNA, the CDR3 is TGTGCCAGTAGCGTCAGGGGGTACAACACTGAAGCTTTCTTT. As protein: CASSVRGYNTEAFF.

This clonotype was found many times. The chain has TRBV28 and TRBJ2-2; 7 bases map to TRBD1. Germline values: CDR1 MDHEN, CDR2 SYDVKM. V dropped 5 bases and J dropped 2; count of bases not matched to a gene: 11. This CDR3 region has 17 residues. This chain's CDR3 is CASSVIPRGHNTGELFF. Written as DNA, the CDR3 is TGTGCCAGCAGTGTCATACCGAGGGGGCACAACACCGGGGAGCTGTTTTTT.

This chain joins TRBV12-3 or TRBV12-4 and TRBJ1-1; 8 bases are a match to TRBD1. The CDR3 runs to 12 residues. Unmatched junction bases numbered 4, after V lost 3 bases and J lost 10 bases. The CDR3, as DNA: TGTGCCAGCAGTTTCAGGGGGCAAGGAGCTTTCTTT. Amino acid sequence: CASSFRGQGAFF.

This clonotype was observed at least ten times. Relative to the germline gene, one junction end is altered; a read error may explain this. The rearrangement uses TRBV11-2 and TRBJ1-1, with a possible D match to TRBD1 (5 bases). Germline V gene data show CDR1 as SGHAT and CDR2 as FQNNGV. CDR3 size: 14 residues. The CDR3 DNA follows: TGTGCCAGCAGCTTAGATGTAAGCAGGGTGGAGTCCTTATTT. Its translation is CASSLDVSRVESLF.

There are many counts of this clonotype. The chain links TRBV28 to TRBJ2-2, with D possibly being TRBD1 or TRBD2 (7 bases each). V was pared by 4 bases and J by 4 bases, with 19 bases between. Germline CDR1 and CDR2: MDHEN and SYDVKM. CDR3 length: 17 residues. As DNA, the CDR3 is TGTGCCAGCAGTTCCCGGACAGGACGGGGGGTCACCGGGGAGCTGTTTTTT. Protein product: CASSSRTGRGVTGELFF.

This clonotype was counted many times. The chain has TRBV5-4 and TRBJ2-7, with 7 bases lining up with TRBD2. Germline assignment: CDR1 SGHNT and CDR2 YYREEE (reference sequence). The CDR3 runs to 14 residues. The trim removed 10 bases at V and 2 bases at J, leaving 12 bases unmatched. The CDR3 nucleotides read TGTGCCTTTATGAGGCGGGAGAGTACCTACGAGCAGTACTTC. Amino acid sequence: CAFMRRESTYEQYF.

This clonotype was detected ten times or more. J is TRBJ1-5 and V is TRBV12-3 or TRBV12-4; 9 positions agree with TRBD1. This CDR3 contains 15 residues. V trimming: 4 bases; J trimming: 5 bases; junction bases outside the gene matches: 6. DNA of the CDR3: TGTGCCAGCAGTTCCACTTGGACAGGGGATCAGCCCCAGCATTTT. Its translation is CASSSTWTGDQPQHF.

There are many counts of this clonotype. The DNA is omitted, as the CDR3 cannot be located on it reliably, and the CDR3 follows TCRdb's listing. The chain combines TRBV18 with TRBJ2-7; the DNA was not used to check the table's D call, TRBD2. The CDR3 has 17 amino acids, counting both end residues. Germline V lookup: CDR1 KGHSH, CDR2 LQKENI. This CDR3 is CASSQYFGTSDTYEQYF.

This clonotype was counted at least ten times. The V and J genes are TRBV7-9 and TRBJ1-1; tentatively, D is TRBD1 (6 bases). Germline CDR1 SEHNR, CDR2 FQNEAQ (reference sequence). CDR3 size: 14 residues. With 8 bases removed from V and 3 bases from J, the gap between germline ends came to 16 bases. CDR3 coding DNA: TGTGCCAGCGATCCAAAGGCAGGGGACACTGAAGCTTTCTTT. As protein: CASDPKAGDTEAFF.

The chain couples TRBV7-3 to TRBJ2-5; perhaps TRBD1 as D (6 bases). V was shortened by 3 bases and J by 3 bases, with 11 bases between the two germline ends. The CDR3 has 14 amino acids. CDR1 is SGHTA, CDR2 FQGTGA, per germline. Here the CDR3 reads CASSLQAGEETQYF. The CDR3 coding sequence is TGTGCCAGCAGCTTGCAGGCAGGGGAAGAGACCCAGTACTTC.

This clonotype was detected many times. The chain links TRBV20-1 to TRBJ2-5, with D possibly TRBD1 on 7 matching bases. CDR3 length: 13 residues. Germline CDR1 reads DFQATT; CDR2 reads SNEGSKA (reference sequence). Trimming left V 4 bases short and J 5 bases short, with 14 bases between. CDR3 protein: CSAMSGGLETQYF. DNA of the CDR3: TGCAGTGCTATGTCAGGGGGACTGGAGACCCAGTACTTC.

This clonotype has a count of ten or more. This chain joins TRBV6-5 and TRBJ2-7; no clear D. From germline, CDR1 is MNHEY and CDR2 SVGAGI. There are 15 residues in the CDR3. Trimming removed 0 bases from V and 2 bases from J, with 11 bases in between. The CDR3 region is CASSYSIGDAYEQYF. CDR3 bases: TGTGCCAGCAGTTACTCGATTGGTGACGCCTACGAGCAGTACTTC.